This is a list of T cell receptor beta chains from one sample in a study of blood T cell repertoires in COVID-19. Libraries were prepared by immunoSEQ multiplex PCR; TCRdb keeps only in-frame clonotypes and omits some of them. The data contain around 300,000 clones, about 82% of them seen just once; the ten biggest clones take up around 4.2%. The sample was peripheral blood. The receptors derive from a woman aged 50 to 60 with active or convalescent COVID-19. Each CDR3 is given with its conserved first and last residue. The D gene is left open where the match is weak. Not all rows give a size; the values are once, few, many and, for expanded clones, a class.

D: NA; length: 15; V: TRBV19; size: NA; J: TRBJ1-5; CDR3: CASCTQGYSNQPQHF; DNA: TGTGCCAGTTGTACACAGGGCTATAGCAATCAGCCCCAGCATTTT
D: TRBD2; length: 15; V: TRBV10-3; size: NA; J: TRBJ2-3; CDR3: CAISTSGSRTDTQYF; DNA: TGTGCCATCAGTACTAGCGGGAGTAGGACAGATACGCAGTATTTT
D: NA; length: 15; V: TRBV7-9; size: NA; J: TRBJ1-1; CDR3: CASSLDHRESLGAFF; DNA: TGTGCCAGCAGCTTAGACCACAGGGAAAGCCTCGGTGCTTTCTTT
D: NA; length: 17; V: TRBV5-6; size: NA; J: TRBJ1-1; CDR3: CASSPRGRAPLNTEAFF; DNA: TGTGCCAGCAGCCCCAGAGGGCGTGCCCCCTTGAACACTGAAGCTTTCTTT
D: NA; length: 13; V: TRBV2; size: NA; J: TRBJ1-1; CDR3: CASSAEEGTEAFF; DNA: TGTGCCAGCAGTGCGGAGGAAGGCACTGAAGCTTTCTTT
D: NA; length: 14; V: TRBV5-1; size: NA; J: TRBJ2-3; CDR3: CASSNERVTDTQYF; DNA: TGCGCCAGCAGCAATGAAAGAGTAACAGATACGCAGTATTTT
D: TRBD2; length: 18; V: TRBV3-1/TRBV3-2; size: once; J: TRBJ2-3; CDR3: CASSPRTSGRAATDTQYF; DNA: TGTGCCAGCAGCCCACGGACTAGCGGGAGGGCCGCGACAGATACGCAGTATTTT
D: TRBD1; length: 17; V: TRBV28; size: NA; J: TRBJ1-5; CDR3: CASFPGQGTPSNQPQHF; DNA: TGTGCCAGCTTTCCGGGACAGGGGACCCCTAGCAATCAGCCCCAGCATTTT
D: TRBD1; length: 14; V: TRBV11-2; size: once; J: TRBJ1-4; CDR3: CASSPDRSNEKLFF; DNA: TGTGCCAGCAGCCCGGACAGGAGTAATGAAAAACTGTTTTTT
D: TRBD2; length: 15; V: TRBV4-2; size: NA; J: TRBJ2-3; CDR3: CASSEGGRFEDTQYF; DNA: TGTGCCAGCAGCGAAGGCGGGAGGTTTGAAGATACGCAGTATTTT
D: TRBD2; length: 19; V: TRBV13; size: NA; J: TRBJ2-1; CDR3: CASSFSLGKREGPYNEQFF; DNA: TGTGCCAGCAGCTTTTCTTTGGGGAAGCGGGAGGGCCCCTACAATGAGCAGTTCTTC
D: NA; length: 15; V: TRBV15; size: NA; J: TRBJ2-3; CDR3: CATSRDPGSTDTQYF; DNA: TGTGCCACCAGCAGAGATCCCGGGTCCACAGATACGCAGTATTTT
D: NA; length: 15; V: TRBV4-1; size: NA; J: TRBJ2-1; CDR3: CASSQAATNYNEQFF; DNA: TGCGCCAGCAGCCAAGCAGCGACGAACTACAATGAGCAGTTCTTC
D: NA; length: 16; V: TRBV28; size: NA; J: TRBJ1-5; CDR3: CASSLFTGPGNQPQHF; DNA: TGTGCCAGCAGTTTATTTACAGGGCCTGGCAATCAGCCCCAGCATTTT
D: NA; length: 14; V: TRBV4-1; size: NA; J: TRBJ1-2; CDR3: CASSQGPAGPGYTF; DNA: TGCGCCAGCAGCCAAGGTCCTGCGGGGCCTGGCTACACCTTC
D: NA; length: 15; V: TRBV7-3; size: NA; J: TRBJ2-1; CDR3: CASSFGMNSYNEQFF; DNA: TGTGCCAGCAGCTTTGGCATGAACTCCTACAATGAGCAGTTCTTC
D: NA; length: 13; V: TRBV5-1; size: NA; J: TRBJ2-3; CDR3: CASSLFGTDTQYF; DNA: TGCGCCAGCAGCTTGTTCGGCACAGATACGCAGTATTTT
D: NA; length: 17; V: TRBV5-6; size: NA; J: TRBJ2-3; CDR3: CASRPVAGGPSTDTQYF; DNA: TGTGCCAGCCGCCCGGTCGCCGGAGGGCCCTCCACAGATACGCAGTATTTT
D: TRBD1; length: 15; V: TRBV18; size: once; J: TRBJ1-3; CDR3: CASSTGTGRRNTIYF; DNA: TGTGCCAGCTCAACAGGGACAGGGAGGAGAAACACCATATATTTT
D: NA; length: 15; V: TRBV24-1; size: NA; J: TRBJ2-3; CDR3: CATSDPETSADTQYF; DNA: TGTGCCACCAGTGATCCCGAGACTAGTGCAGATACGCAGTATTTT
D: TRBD2; length: 16; V: TRBV2; size: NA; J: TRBJ2-2; CDR3: CASSGLGGGPGGELFF; DNA: TGTGCCAGCAGTGGTCTCGGGGGAGGGCCAGGCGGGGAGCTGTTTTTT
D: TRBD1; length: 16; V: TRBV28; size: once; J: TRBJ2-7; CDR3: CASSPGTGVGNYEQYF; DNA: TGTGCCAGCAGTCCCGGGACAGGGGTGGGGAATTACGAGCAGTACTTC
D: NA; length: 14; V: TRBV9; size: NA; J: TRBJ2-3; CDR3: CASSVATVGDTQYF; DNA: TGTGCCAGCAGCGTAGCGACAGTGGGAGATACGCAGTATTTT
D: TRBD2; length: 15; V: TRBV27; size: NA; J: TRBJ2-1; CDR3: CASSLLAAQRGEQFF; DNA: TGTGCCAGCAGTTTACTAGCGGCACAGCGAGGTGAGCAGTTCTTC
D: NA; length: 12; V: TRBV3-1/TRBV3-2; size: NA; J: TRBJ1-1; CDR3: CASSQESGEAFF; DNA: TGTGCCAGCAGCCAAGAAAGCGGTGAAGCTTTCTTT
D: NA; length: 18; V: TRBV4-1; size: NA; J: TRBJ2-4; CDR3: CASSQSSGAGREKNIQYF; DNA: TGCGCCAGCAGCCAATCCTCAGGGGCAGGGAGGGAGAAAAACATTCAGTACTTC
D: NA; length: 13; V: TRBV5-1; size: NA; J: TRBJ2-3; CDR3: CASSRVPTDTQYF; DNA: TGCGCCAGCAGCCGCGTACCCACAGATACGCAGTATTTT
D: TRBD1; length: 13; V: TRBV28; size: NA; J: TRBJ2-4; CDR3: CASRQGGKNIQYF; DNA: TGTGCCAGCAGACAGGGGGGCAAAAACATTCAGTACTTC
D: TRBD1; length: 18; V: TRBV28; size: NA; J: TRBJ2-7; CDR3: CASSFPNVDRGLSYEQYF; DNA: TGTGCCAGCAGTTTCCCCAACGTCGACAGGGGGCTCTCCTACGAGCAGTACTTC
D: NA; length: 14; V: TRBV7-9; size: NA; J: TRBJ1-1; CDR3: CASSLGGRNTEAFF; DNA: TGTGCCAGCAGCTTAGGGGGGCGGAACACTGAAGCTTTCTTT